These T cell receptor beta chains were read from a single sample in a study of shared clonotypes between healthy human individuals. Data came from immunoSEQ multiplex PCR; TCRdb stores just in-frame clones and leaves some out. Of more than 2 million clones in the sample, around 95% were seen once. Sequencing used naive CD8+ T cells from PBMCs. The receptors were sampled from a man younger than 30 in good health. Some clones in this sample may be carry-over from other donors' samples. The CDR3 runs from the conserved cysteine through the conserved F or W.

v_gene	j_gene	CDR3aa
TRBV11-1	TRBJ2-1	CAPARSWGAPNNEQFF
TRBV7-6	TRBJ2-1	CASSPPVAGRGEQFF
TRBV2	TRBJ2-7	CASSEPTSGSPSSYEQYF
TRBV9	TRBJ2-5	CASSPGTTYQETQYF
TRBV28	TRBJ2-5	CASSGAGQETQYF
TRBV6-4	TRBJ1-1	CASSRTDGTEAFF
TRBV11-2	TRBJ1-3	CASSGTGPGNTIYF
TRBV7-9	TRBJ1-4	CASSLEDTEKLFF
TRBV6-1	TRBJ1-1	CASSEGTGWRLATEAFF
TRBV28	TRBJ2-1	CASSLAGNEQFF
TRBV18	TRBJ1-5	CASSLASPGTAVYQPQHF
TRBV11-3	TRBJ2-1	CASSTKASGRGVLVEQFF
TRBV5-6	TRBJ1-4	CASSPGGSF
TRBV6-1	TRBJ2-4	CASNPDPVPNIQYF
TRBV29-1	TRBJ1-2	CSVRTGGGYTF
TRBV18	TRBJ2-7	CASSPPTGSGEQYF
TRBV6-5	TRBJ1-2	CASRLHRGDGYTF
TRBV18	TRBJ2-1	CASYYRDRTLVEQFF
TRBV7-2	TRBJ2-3	CASSSGLADHTDTQYF
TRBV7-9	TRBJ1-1	CASSFPSSGQGETEAFF
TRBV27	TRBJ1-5	CASSLGTVGQPQHF
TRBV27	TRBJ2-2	CASSARNTGELFF
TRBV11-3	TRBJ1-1	CASSLDDREAFF
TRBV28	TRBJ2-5	CASSWGTGFQETQYF
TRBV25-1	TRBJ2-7	CASSEQGWIDEQYF
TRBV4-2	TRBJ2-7	CASSQGGFYEQYF
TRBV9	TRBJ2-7	CASSAAGEVSDEQYF
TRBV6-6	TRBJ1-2	CASSLPGQLINYGYTF
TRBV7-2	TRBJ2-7	CASSFYGGASYEQYF
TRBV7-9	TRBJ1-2	CASSPLPDRGRANGYTF
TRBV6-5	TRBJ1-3	CASRISTGTGNTIYF
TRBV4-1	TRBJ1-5	CASSQDSRTDFSGNQPQHF
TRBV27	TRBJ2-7	CASSGTGTSGSWVGEQYF
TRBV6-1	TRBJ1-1	CASKEAQAFF
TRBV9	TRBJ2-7	CASSTGTGTYEQYF
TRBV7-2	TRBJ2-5	CASSLEPGGQETQYF
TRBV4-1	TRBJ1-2	CASSQGDYGYTF
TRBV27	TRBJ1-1	CASSSRIGQNTEAFF
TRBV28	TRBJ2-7	CASSSQGGVYEQYF
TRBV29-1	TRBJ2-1	CSVDPGTPTAREQFF
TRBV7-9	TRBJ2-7	CASSLARGSYEQYF
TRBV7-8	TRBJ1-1	CASSLVGPIKGDTEAFF
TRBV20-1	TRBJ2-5	CSARPEETQYF
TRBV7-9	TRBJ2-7	CASSPRDRDYEQYF
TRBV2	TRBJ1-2	CATPGEGYTF
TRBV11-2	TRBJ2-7	CASSLSRVAYEQYF
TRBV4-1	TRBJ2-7	CASSQIVRTGSFSYEQYF
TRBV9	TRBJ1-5	CASSGGARNQPQHF
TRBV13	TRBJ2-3	CASSRGADTQYF
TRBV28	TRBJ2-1	CASSLSGLAEPYNEQFF
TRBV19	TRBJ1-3	CAVQSPAGNTIYF